The sequence of this TCR beta chain was determined in a study of metastatic and nonmetastatic thyroid tumors. Overall study results and limits: Malignant tumors reportedly showed significantly higher TCR beta diversity than benign nodules in both blood and tumor.

No treatment had been given to any patient before thyroid surgery. TCRdb re-clonotyped the PCR reads through MiXCR. The sample contains about 39,000 clones, under 20% of which appear only once. Germline assignment: CDR1 MNHEY and CDR2 SMNVEV (reference sequence). There are 13 residues in the CDR3. This clone was counted many times. Its specificity is unknown. A read error may explain this, as a much larger clone is one base away. Sequenced material: blood. The source of this sequence is a female donor with papillary thyroid cancer or a benign thyroid nodule (not recorded which). Some clones in this sample may be carry-over from other donors' samples. The chain is built from TRBV27 and TRBJ2-6, with D perhaps being TRBD1 or TRBD2 (5 bases each). CDR3 coding DNA: TGTGCCAGCAGGTCCTTCGGGGCCAACGCCCTGACTTTC. This codes for CASRSFGANALTF.